The clone carrying this T cell receptor beta chain is identified as medium-sized from frequency. The target antigen is unknown. 13 Jbeta primers and 60 Vbeta primers were used for the PCR. Study processing details: In a later analysis, of some 80 million unique beta chains, roughly 11 million appeared in at least two donors. The assay was immunoSEQ multiplex PCR, and TCRdb's table has in-frame clones only and misses some. V and J calls and clone size follow that table, whereas D and trimming were derived from the DNA. Reported are roughly 53,000 clones; the ten largest clones contain 9.5% to 15%. This specimen belongs to a study of cytomegalovirus exposure and HLA in healthy donors. Study-wide findings and caveats: The authors excluded some V segments, including TRBV6-2 and TRBV6-3, as indistinguishable. Overall, roughly 160 TCR beta chains were annotated as cytomegalovirus-associated.

V dropped 6 bases and J dropped 6 bases, with 15 bases sitting between them. This CDR3 is 13 amino acids long. Per the germline V gene, CDR1 is MNHEY and CDR2 is SMNVEV (reference sequence). V gene TRBV27 combines with J gene TRBJ2-7; D remains unclear. Sequencing input: PBMCs. The receptor's source is a man aged 18 to 29 in good health and CMV-seropositive. CDR3 loop: CASRARRSGEQYF. CDR3 coding DNA: TGTGCCAGCAGGGCACGGAGATCCGGCGAGCAGTACTTC.